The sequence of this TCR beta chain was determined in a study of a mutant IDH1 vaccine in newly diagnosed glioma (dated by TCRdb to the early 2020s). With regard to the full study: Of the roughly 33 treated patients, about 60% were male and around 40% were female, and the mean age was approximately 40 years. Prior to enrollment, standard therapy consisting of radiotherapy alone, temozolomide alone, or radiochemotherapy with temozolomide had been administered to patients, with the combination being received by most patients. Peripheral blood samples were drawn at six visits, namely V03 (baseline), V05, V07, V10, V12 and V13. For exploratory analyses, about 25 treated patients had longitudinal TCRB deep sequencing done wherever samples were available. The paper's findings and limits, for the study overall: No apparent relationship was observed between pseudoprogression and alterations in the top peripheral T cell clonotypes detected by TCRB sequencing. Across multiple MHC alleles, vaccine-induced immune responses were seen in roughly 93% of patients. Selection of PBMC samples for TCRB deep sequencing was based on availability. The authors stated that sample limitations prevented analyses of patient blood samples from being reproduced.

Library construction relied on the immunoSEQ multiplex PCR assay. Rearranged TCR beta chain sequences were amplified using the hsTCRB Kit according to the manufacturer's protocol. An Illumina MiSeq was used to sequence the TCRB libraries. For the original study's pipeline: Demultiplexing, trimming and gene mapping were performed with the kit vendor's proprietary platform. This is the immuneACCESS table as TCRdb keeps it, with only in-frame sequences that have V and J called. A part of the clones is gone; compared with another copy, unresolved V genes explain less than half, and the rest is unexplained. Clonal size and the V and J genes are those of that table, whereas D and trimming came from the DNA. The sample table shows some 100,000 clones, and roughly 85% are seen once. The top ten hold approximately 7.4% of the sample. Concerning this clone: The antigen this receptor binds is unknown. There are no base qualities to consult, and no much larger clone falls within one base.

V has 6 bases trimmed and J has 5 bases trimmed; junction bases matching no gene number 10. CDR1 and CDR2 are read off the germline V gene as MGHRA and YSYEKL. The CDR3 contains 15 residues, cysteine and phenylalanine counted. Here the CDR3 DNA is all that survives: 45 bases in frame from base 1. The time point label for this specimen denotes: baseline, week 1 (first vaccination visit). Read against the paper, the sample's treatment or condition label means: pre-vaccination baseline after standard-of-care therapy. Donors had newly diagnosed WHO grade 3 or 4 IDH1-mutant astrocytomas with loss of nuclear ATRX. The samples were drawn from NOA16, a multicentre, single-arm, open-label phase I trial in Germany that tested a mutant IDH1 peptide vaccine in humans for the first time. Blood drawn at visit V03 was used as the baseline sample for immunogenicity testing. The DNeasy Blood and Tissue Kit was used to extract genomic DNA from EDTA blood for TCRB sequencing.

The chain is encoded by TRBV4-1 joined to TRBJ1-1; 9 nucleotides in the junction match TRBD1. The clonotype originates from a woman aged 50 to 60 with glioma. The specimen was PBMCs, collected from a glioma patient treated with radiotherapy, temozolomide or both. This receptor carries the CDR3 CASRVIPQGATEAFF. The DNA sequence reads TGCGCCAGCAGGGTTATCCCACAGGGGGCTACTGAAGCTTTCTTT.